Each of the 6 T cell receptor beta chains below was sequenced from the same sample in a study of blood T cell repertoires in COVID-19. Method: immunoSEQ multiplex PCR; TCRdb's copy keeps in-frame clones and lacks some. The table includes over 100,000 clones, 84% detected once. Source material: peripheral blood. The receptors originated from a woman over 75 with active or convalescent COVID-19.

The rearrangement uses TRBV18 and TRBJ2-2; D is perhaps TRBD1 (6 bases). Per the germline V gene, CDR1 is KGHSH and CDR2 is LQKENI. The V end was cut by 8 bases, the J end by 4 bases, with 14 bases between. The CDR3 extends over 14 amino acids. CDR3 in amino acids: CASLQGYSTGELFF. CDR3 DNA: TGTGCCAGCCTTCAGGGGTATAGCACCGGGGAGCTGTTTTTT.

A few counts support this clone. J is TRBJ2-3 and V is TRBV3-1 (or the pseudogene TRBV3-2); 7 bases match TRBD2. In germline, CDR1 is LGHDT, CDR2 YNNKEL (reference sequence). The trim removed 4 bases at V and 10 bases at J, leaving 5 bases unmatched. This CDR3 is 12 amino acids long. Here the CDR3 reads CASSPAGAAQYF. The CDR3 DNA reads TGTGCCAGCAGCCCCGCGGGAGCTGCGCAGTATTTT.

The V call is TRBV7-9, the J call TRBJ1-1; D is perhaps TRBD1 (6 bases). V was clipped by 4 bases and J by 4 bases, with 19 bases between them. The germline CDR1 and CDR2 sequences are SEHNR and FQNEAQ (reference sequence). The CDR3 loop spans 16 amino acids. The CDR3 sequence is CASSSAGVLKGTEAFF. CDR3 DNA sequence: TGTGCCAGCAGCTCAGCAGGGGTCCTGAAGGGCACTGAAGCTTTCTTT.

This clone was seen a single time. The chain combines TRBV28 with TRBJ1-1; D is undetermined. V lost 3 bases, J lost 5 bases, and 7 bases lay in between. Per the germline V gene, CDR1 is MDHEN and CDR2 is SYDVKM. This CDR3 has 12 amino acids. The CDR3 DNA reads TGTGCCAGCAGTTTTTTCTATACTGAAGCTTTCTTT. Translated: CASSFFYTEAFF.

V is TRBV27 and J is TRBJ1-2, with 10 bases identical to TRBD1. The CDR3 is 16 amino acids. Trimming cost V 7 bases and J 6 bases; bases outside gene matches: 14. The germline V gene encodes CDR1 MNHEY and CDR2 SMNVEV (reference sequence). The CDR3 is CASNPFQGQGIHGYTF. The CDR3 DNA sequence: TGTGCCAGCAACCCCTTCCAGGGACAGGGGATACATGGCTACACCTTC.

This clone was counted only a few times. The V call is TRBV3-1 (or the pseudogene TRBV3-2), the J call TRBJ2-7, with D possibly matching TRBD2 (5 bases). V was clipped by 8 bases and J by 3 bases, with 11 bases between them. Per germline, CDR1 LGHDT and CDR2 YNNKEL (reference sequence). The CDR3 covers 12 residues. The CDR3 protein is CASLTTSYEQYF. DNA of the CDR3: TGTGCCAGCCTTACAACTAGCTACGAGCAGTACTTC.